This TCR beta chain was sequenced during a study of blood T cells in healthy people across ages. The overall study: T cells yielded about one barcoded beta molecule per two cells through template switching.

Overall study results and limits: Long-lived donors carried more naive CD4+ cells and greater diversity than aged donors.

Sample-barcoded 5' priming and a J-beta primer mix drove a second PCR of 7 to 11 cycles. Sequencing yielded, for each sample, at least 3 million paired-end reads carrying CDR3. Using its own MiXCR run on the 5' RACE reads, TCRdb lists one record per CDR3 protein. Of more than 900,000 distinct CDR3 sequences in the sample, about 29% were seen once. The V gene's germline CDR1 is MNHEY and CDR2 SMNVEV (reference sequence). This CDR3 region has 16 residues. The V end lost 0 bases, the J end lost 0 bases, and 12 bases lay between the germline ends. This clonotype was counted ten times or more. Its antigen is unknown. These records were also assigned to another study, of T cells of mothers and their children. That investigation notes: Donation involved a few healthy Caucasian mothers and the six children that they had.

The genes are TRBV27 and TRBJ2-7; possibly TRBD2 for D (7 bases). Sequencing was done on a sample of blood. This TCR derives from a woman in her thirties or forties in good health. CDR3 in amino acids: CASSLSGGDISYEQYF. The CDR3 DNA reads as TGTGCCAGCAGTTTATCTGGGGGGGACATCTCCTACGAGCAGTACTTC.